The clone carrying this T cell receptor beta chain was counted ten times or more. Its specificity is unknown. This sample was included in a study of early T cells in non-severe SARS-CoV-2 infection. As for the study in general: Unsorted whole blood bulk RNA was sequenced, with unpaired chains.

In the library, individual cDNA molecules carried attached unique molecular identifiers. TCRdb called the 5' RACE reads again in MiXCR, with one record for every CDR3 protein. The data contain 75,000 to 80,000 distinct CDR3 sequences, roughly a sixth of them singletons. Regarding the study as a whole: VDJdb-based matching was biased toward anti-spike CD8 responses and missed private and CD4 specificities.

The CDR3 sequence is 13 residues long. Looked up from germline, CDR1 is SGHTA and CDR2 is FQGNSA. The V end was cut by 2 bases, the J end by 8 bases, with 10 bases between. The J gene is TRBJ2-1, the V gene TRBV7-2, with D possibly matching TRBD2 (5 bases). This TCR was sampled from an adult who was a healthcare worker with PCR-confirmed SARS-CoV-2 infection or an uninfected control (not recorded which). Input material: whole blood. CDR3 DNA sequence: TGTGCCAGCAGCTTAACGGGGTGGGATGAGCAGTTCTTC. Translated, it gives CASSLTGWDEQFF.